The entry below describes one TCR beta chain. The antigen is unknown. The data belong to a study of PD-1 blockade in classical Hodgkin lymphoma. Findings of the study overall: Complete responders showed a baseline diversity that resembled the diversity of newly diagnosed patients. A reduction in baseline TCR diversity was reportedly seen in newly diagnosed patients relative to healthy donors. With respect to the repertoire differences, their causes, possibly disease activity or prior therapy, remain undefined.

Sequencing was performed with immunoSEQ multiplex PCR; in TCRdb, only in-frame clones are kept and a portion is missing. In the table there are around 65,000 clones, approximately 89% of which are singletons. Every patient relapsed after autologous stem cell transplantation, and brentuximab vedotin exposure varied. When best responses were assessed, they were complete response, partial response or progressive disease. Sequenced here: peripheral blood mononuclear cells (PBMCs), sampled at baseline. This receptor was identified in a human donor with classical Hodgkin lymphoma.

The CDR3 coding sequence is TGTGCCAGCAGCTTGGGGCTAGCGGGGGGTATTAACACCGGGGAGCTGTTTTTT. Its translation: CASSLGLAGGINTGELFF. The chain carries TRBV5-5 and TRBJ2-2, with 11 bases that match TRBD2. J was trimmed by 2 bases and V by 0 bases; bases with no gene match: 6. The germline V gene encodes CDR1 SGHKS and CDR2 YYEKEE (reference sequence). The CDR3 runs to 18 residues.